This entry concerns a single TCR beta chain. Its antigen has not been determined. Base-call qualities are not available, and no considerably larger clone is one nucleotide away. This sample is part of a study of CD8+ T cells in alopecia areata (dated by TCRdb to the late 2010s). General notes on the study: The treated patients, all with moderate-to-severe alopecia areata, were enrolled in an open-label pilot trial of oral tofacitinib given at 5 to 10 mg twice daily. Patients received tofacitinib for 6 to 18 months and were then followed off drug for 6 months to check for delayed response and recurrence. In treated patients, disease severity was measured using the SALT score, which gives the percentage of scalp surface area affected. In both human patients and the C3H/HeJ mouse model, the study applied high-throughput TCRbeta sequencing to look at T cell clonal expansion in alopecia areata. Scalp tissue and sorted CD4+ and CD8+ peripheral blood T cells from patchy and totalis/universalis alopecia areata patients and from healthy controls were covered by human TCRbeta sequencing. Biopsies were taken from tofacitinib-treated patients at baseline and at 4 and 24 weeks of treatment, and a later scalp biopsy was taken in several of the tofacitinib-treated patients. Scalp clonality was compared across normal scalp (n=4), patchy alopecia areata scalp (n=8), and alopecia totalis/universalis scalp (n=8). RNA was extracted with the PAXgene miRNA kit for fixed scalp, the miRNeasy kit for PBMCs, and the RNeasy kit for mouse skin. TCRbeta CDR3 regions were amplified by immunoSEQ multiplex PCR using 35 Vbeta forward and 13 Jbeta reverse primers.

The full study reports these points: Many expanded lesional clones were found to persist in scalp and blood during tofacitinib treatment, and relapse after treatment cessation may be partly explained by this persistence. Higher clonality and more expanded CD8+ clones were observed in lesional scalp than in normal scalp, particularly in alopecia totalis/universalis, a finding suggestive of antigenic drive. Shared TCR sequences between patients were less evident than in mice, which may be partly attributable to HLA diversity in the patient population. Tofacitinib significantly lowered scalp clonality and the number of expanded CD8+ clones among the top 100 scalp clones. Resident alphabeta T cells in normal human skin are also sequenced, complicating scalp TCR repertoire analysis, unlike mouse skin dominated by gammadelta T cells. The treated cohort was small, with a single nonresponder, so links between baseline CD8+ expansion and response need larger studies.

The time point tag for this specimen amounts to: around 4 weeks on oral tofacitinib. In light of the paper, this sample's treatment or condition label describes: oral pan-JAK inhibitor, 5-10 mg twice daily. Lesional scalp punch biopsies and peripheral blood were collected from alopecia areata patients. PBMCs were isolated by density centrifugation and stained for CD3, CD4 and CD8, and CD4+ and CD8+ T cells were sorted on a FACSAria. To prepare the library, the immunoSEQ multiplex PCR assay was applied. RNA was extracted from all samples and reverse transcribed into cDNA, which served as template for TCR sequencing. SuperScript III was used to make first-strand cDNA, primed with a 2:1 mix of oligo-dT and random hexamers. Amplification bias was assessed with a synthetic immune receptor repertoire, and residual bias was removed computationally. Per the original workflow: Raw reads were preprocessed to remove errors, and CDR3 was defined according to IMGT conventions as the region from the conserved cysteine to phenylalanine. Clonality was computed by normalizing Shannon entropy by log2 of the number of productive unique TCRs and subtracting the result from 1. Scalp TCRbeta sequences were cross-referenced with sorted blood CD4 and CD8 repertoires so that the CD4 or CD8 identity of scalp clones could be inferred. TCRdb took over this immuneACCESS table, retaining in-frame rearrangements with V and J assigned. Such tables are incomplete; in checked studies, under half of the missing clones stem from an unresolved V gene, and the remainder is unexplained. V and J calls and clone size are copied from that table; D and trimming were computed from the DNA. Here the sample has 150,000 or so clones; roughly 65% occur a single time. Clones ranked in the top ten supply roughly 0.99% of the sample.

The CDR3 contains 14 residues, cysteine and phenylalanine counted. Only CDR3 DNA remains: 42 bases, in frame from the first base. Deletion took 0 bases off V and 8 bases off J, with a span of 10 bases between the germline ends. In the germline V gene, CDR1 corresponds to SGHTA and CDR2 to FQGNSA. The sequences come from CD4+ T cells sorted from blood, collected at week 4, from a patient treated with tofacitinib. The TCR comes from a human donor with alopecia areata. The V and J genes are TRBV7-2 and TRBJ1-4, and TRBD1 may be the D gene, going by 6 matching bases. In nucleotides, the sequence is TGTGCCAGCAGCTTAGCGGTTCAGGGGGAAAAACTGTTTTTT. Its protein reads: CASSLAVQGEKLFF. Where the CDR3 stops, the reference TRBV7-2 and TRBJ1-4 genes take over; the full variable domain is GAGVSQSPSNKVTEKGKDVELRCDPISGHTALYWYRQSLGQGLEFLIYFQGNSAPDKSGLPSDRFSAERTGGSVSTLTIQRTQQEDSAVYLCASSLAVQGEKLFFGSGTQLSVL.